Below are 14 T cell receptor beta chains sequenced from a single sample in a study of blood T cell repertoires in COVID-19. Sequencing used immunoSEQ multiplex PCR; TCRdb keeps in-frame clones, though not all of them. The sample records 270,000 or so clones, roughly 88% being singletons. Sequenced material: peripheral blood. These receptors were collected from a woman under 40 with active or convalescent COVID-19.

The V gene is TRBV6-4, the J gene TRBJ2-2; the D gene is possibly TRBD1 (5 bases). V was shortened by 2 bases and J by 5 bases, with 6 bases between the two germline ends. The CDR3 runs 13 residues. CDR1 and CDR2 (germline): MRHNA, SNTAGT. The CDR3 nucleotides read TGTGCCAGCAGTGACCAGGGAACCGGGGAGCTGTTTTTT. Protein product: CASSDQGTGELFF.

V usage is TRBV27 and J usage is TRBJ1-3, with D unresolved. The CDR3 is 20 residues long. Germline CDR1 is MNHEY and CDR2 is SMNVEV (reference sequence). Trimming removed 0 bases from V and 9 bases from J, with 30 bases in between. The CDR3 loop is CASSLSGFDGPALFFSTIYF. CDR3 in DNA: TGTGCCAGCAGTTTATCCGGATTTGATGGGCCCGCTTTATTTTTTAGCACCATATATTTT.

The chain is built from TRBV7-9 and TRBJ1-2, with unresolved D. In germline, CDR1 is SEHNR, CDR2 FQNEAQ (reference sequence). This CDR3 region has 15 residues. Trimming shortened V by 5 bases and J by 4 bases, and 17 bases separated the two germline ends. The CDR3 region has the DNA TGTGCCAGCAGCCCCCTAATCGACATAACCTATGGCTACACCTTC. As protein: CASSPLIDITYGYTF.

The sample holds a few counts of this clone. The chain uses TRBV4-3 and TRBJ1-4; unclear D gene. This CDR3 region has 15 residues. The germline CDR1 and CDR2 sequences are LGHNA and YSLEER. V dropped 0 bases and J dropped 8 bases, with 13 bases sitting between them. The CDR3 loop reads CASSQDGRGGEKLFF. CDR3 bases: TGCGCCAGCAGCCAAGATGGACGGGGTGGCGAAAAACTGTTTTTT.

This chain uses TRBV4-1 with TRBJ1-2, with D uncertain. V was pared by 2 bases and J by 1 base, with 11 bases between. The CDR3 runs 15 residues. Germline lookup yields CDR1 MGHRA and CDR2 YSYEKL. The chain's CDR3 is CASSQPKAVNYGYTF. The DNA of the CDR3 is TGCGCCAGCAGCCAACCAAAAGCGGTTAACTATGGCTACACCTTC.

This clone was seen a single time. This chain uses TRBV2 with TRBJ1-6; TRBD1 agrees at 8 bases. The CDR3 covers 16 residues. Germline V gives CDR1 SNHLY, CDR2 FYNNEI. The CDR3 bases are TGTGGGTGGGGACGACGCAGGGGGCTAGAGAATTCACCCCTCCACTTT. The encoded protein is CGWGRRRGLENSPLHF.

The rearrangement links TRBV7-9 to TRBJ2-3; 8 bases map to TRBD2. With V trimmed by 0 bases and J by 1 base, 6 bases remained unmatched. The CDR3 spans 17 residues. Germline CDR1 reads SEHNR; CDR2 reads FQNEAQ (reference sequence). The CDR3 nucleotides read TGTGCCAGCAGCTTAGCGCGGGGGGCTCCCGGCACAGATACGCAGTATTTT. Its translation is CASSLARGAPGTDTQYF.

The chain is built from TRBV28 and TRBJ1-1; the D is unclear. Between the trimmed V and J ends, which lost 5 bases and 3 bases, there was a span of 16 bases. CDR3 length equals 15 residues. Germline V gene data show CDR1 as MDHEN and CDR2 as SYDVKM. In DNA form, the CDR3 reads TGTGCCAGCAGTCCCATAGGAGGGTTTTACACTGAAGCTTTCTTT. Translating it yields CASSPIGGFYTEAFF.

V is TRBV7-8 and J is TRBJ1-5; TRBD1 matches at 8 bases. The CDR3 spans 16 residues. The V gene end was trimmed by 8 bases and the J gene end by 4 bases; junction bases not matched to a gene: 13. Germline CDR1 is SGHVS and CDR2 is FQNEAQ. In DNA, the CDR3 is TGTGCCAGCGCCCCCAACAGGGGGGGGTTTAATCAGCCCCAGCATTTT. Translated: CASAPNRGGFNQPQHF.

V is TRBV6-2 or TRBV6-3 and J is TRBJ2-1; D not resolved. Between the trimmed V and J ends, which lost 2 bases and 4 bases, there was a span of 9 bases. The CDR3 contains 14 residues. The germline gives CDR1 MNHEY, CDR2 SVGEGT. The CDR3 spells CASSYGMRYNEQFF. DNA for the CDR3: TGTGCCAGCAGTTACGGTATGAGGTACAATGAGCAGTTCTTC.

The chain has TRBV9 and TRBJ1-2; 7 bases align to TRBD1. Germline lookup yields CDR1 SGDLS and CDR2 YYNGEE. The CDR3 runs 16 residues. V was clipped by 10 bases and J by 3 bases; unmatched bases: 18. Written as DNA, the CDR3 is TGTGCCGTCCAAAGGACAGGCCCCACTTTCCACTATGGCTACACCTTC. Protein product: CAVQRTGPTFHYGYTF. The variable domain in full, completed from reference TRBV9 and TRBJ1-2, reads DSGVTQTPKHLITATGQRVTLRCSPRSGDLSVYWYQQSLDQGLQFLIQYYNGEERAKGNILERFSAQQFPDLHSELNLSSLELGDSALYFCAVQRTGPTFHYGYTFGSGTRLTVV.

CDR3 coding DNA: TGTGCCACCAGCGCCCCCGAGGACAGGGGTAAGGATGAGCAGTTCTTC. This gives the protein CATSAPEDRGKDEQFF. The J gene is TRBJ2-1, the V gene TRBV15; 9 positions agree with TRBD1. V gave up 5 bases and J gave up 8 bases; unmatched junction bases: 13. Germline V gene sequence: CDR1 LNHNV, CDR2 YYDKDF (reference sequence). This CDR3 is built from 16 residues.

V usage is TRBV28 and J usage is TRBJ1-6; D is possibly TRBD1 (6 bases). Trimming pared 0 bases from V and 1 base from J, leaving 7 bases between. Germline-derived CDR1 and CDR2 are MDHEN and SYDVKM. This CDR3 has 16 residues. The CDR3 nucleotides are TGTGCCAGCAGTTTATGGGGGGCGTCCTATAATTCACCCCTCCACTTT. Amino acids: CASSLWGASYNSPLHF.

The chain employs TRBV18 and TRBJ2-3; perhaps TRBD2 as D (6 bases). Trimming pared 5 bases from V and 4 bases from J, leaving 13 bases between. The V gene's germline CDR1 is KGHSH and CDR2 LQKENI. The CDR3 totals 14 residues. The CDR3 loop is CASSRLDFSDTQYF. DNA of the CDR3: TGTGCCAGCTCAAGACTAGACTTTTCAGATACGCAGTATTTT.